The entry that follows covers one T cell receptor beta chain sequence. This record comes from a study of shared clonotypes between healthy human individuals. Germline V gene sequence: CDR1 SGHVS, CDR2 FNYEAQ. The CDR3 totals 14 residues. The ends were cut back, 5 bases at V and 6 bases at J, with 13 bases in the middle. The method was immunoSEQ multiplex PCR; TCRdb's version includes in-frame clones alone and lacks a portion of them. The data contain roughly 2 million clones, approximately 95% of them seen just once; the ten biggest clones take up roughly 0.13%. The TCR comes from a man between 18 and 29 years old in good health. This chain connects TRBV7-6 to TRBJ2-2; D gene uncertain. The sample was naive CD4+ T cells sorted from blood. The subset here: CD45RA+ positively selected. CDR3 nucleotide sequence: TGTGCCAGCAGCCGCAACAGTTTTTCCGGGGAGCTGTTTTTT. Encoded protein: CASSRNSFSGELFF.